Listed below are T cell receptor beta chains from one sample, sequenced in a study of T cell changes during pregnancy in multiple sclerosis. Sequenced by immunoSEQ multiplex PCR; TCRdb stores in-frame clones only, minus some. The data show about 53,000 clones, about 90% seen once. This specimen was CD4+ T cells from peripheral blood mononuclear cells, taken in the third trimester of pregnancy. Receptor source: a female donor with multiple sclerosis, enrolled in a pregnancy study. Both conserved end residues are trimmed from each CDR3.

J gene: TRBJ2-5
V gene: TRBV19
CDR3 protein: ASTSSGGLQETQY

J gene: TRBJ2-5
V gene: TRBV19
CDR3 protein: ASSAGQGGTQY

J gene: TRBJ2-5
V gene: TRBV4-2
CDR3 protein: ASSQGRLAGVETQY

J gene: TRBJ1-2
V gene: TRBV9
CDR3 protein: ASSPQGGRENGYT

J gene: TRBJ2-6
V gene: TRBV2
CDR3 protein: ASSQVRSSGANVLT

J gene: TRBJ2-1
V gene: TRBV6-5
CDR3 protein: ASSYPGQGGGEQF

J gene: TRBJ2-5
V gene: TRBV6-6
CDR3 protein: ASSEAGAKETQY

J gene: TRBJ1-1
V gene: TRBV5-5
CDR3 protein: ASSLLPRATEAF

J gene: TRBJ2-7
V gene: TRBV7-9
CDR3 protein: ASSQLPGQEYEQY

J gene: TRBJ1-2
V gene: TRBV6-6
CDR3 protein: ASSLPGQGPYGYT

J gene: TRBJ2-5
V gene: TRBV6-6
CDR3 protein: ASSWSGNQETQY

J gene: TRBJ1-1
V gene: TRBV29-1
CDR3 protein: SVGSSQGGNTEAF

J gene: TRBJ2-5
V gene: TRBV2
CDR3 protein: ASSLLGQRMETQY

J gene: TRBJ2-3
V gene: TRBV7-3
CDR3 protein: ASSPGLALDTQY

J gene: TRBJ2-6
V gene: TRBV11-2
CDR3 protein: ASRTTGLGYSGANVLT

J gene: TRBJ2-1
V gene: TRBV19
CDR3 protein: ASSSSGEQF

J gene: TRBJ2-5
V gene: TRBV11-2
CDR3 protein: ASSSLAGAQETQY

J gene: TRBJ2-5
V gene: TRBV5-1
CDR3 protein: ASSLGELETQY

J gene: TRBJ2-7
V gene: TRBV7-9
CDR3 protein: ASSGLAGGLNEQY

J gene: TRBJ1-5
V gene: TRBV5-8
CDR3 protein: ASSSSMGHNQPQH

J gene: TRBJ2-7
V gene: TRBV2
CDR3 protein: ASRDRDLSYEQY

J gene: TRBJ2-5
V gene: TRBV7-9
CDR3 protein: ASSLTGRGRQETQY

J gene: TRBJ2-7
V gene: TRBV4-1
CDR3 protein: ASSQDRLAGEQY

J gene: TRBJ2-7
V gene: TRBV5-1
CDR3 protein: ASSLGLAGGPYEQY

J gene: TRBJ1-2
V gene: TRBV6-1
CDR3 protein: ASGSGEIYGYT

J gene: TRBJ1-6
V gene: TRBV5-1
CDR3 protein: ASSSTGVWVSPLH

J gene: TRBJ1-1
V gene: TRBV15
CDR3 protein: ATRGRGQAF

J gene: TRBJ2-3
V gene: TRBV11-1
CDR3 protein: ASSLRTSGTSTDTQY

J gene: TRBJ1-5
V gene: TRBV6-6
CDR3 protein: ASSRTDSVSNQPQH

J gene: TRBJ2-7
V gene: TRBV6-5
CDR3 protein: ASSYGQNYEQY

J gene: TRBJ1-4
V gene: TRBV18
CDR3 protein: ASSPPGATNEKLF

J gene: TRBJ1-1
V gene: TRBV9
CDR3 protein: ASSVAMNTEAF

J gene: TRBJ1-2
V gene: TRBV18
CDR3 protein: ASSPADRGDGYT

J gene: TRBJ2-1
V gene: TRBV11-1
CDR3 protein: ASSLMTGNEQF

J gene: TRBJ1-4
V gene: TRBV30
CDR3 protein: AWRIPGGDNEKLF

J gene: TRBJ1-2
V gene: TRBV6-5
CDR3 protein: ASSDYREKRGYT

J gene: TRBJ2-1
V gene: TRBV6-5
CDR3 protein: ASSPTYMSYNEQF

J gene: TRBJ1-5
V gene: TRBV29-1
CDR3 protein: SVLDNGQGNQPQH

J gene: TRBJ2-7
V gene: TRBV7-8
CDR3 protein: ASSPQTYEQY

J gene: TRBJ2-3
V gene: TRBV5-4
CDR3 protein: ASSPSGGPGDTQY

J gene: TRBJ2-5
V gene: TRBV7-3
CDR3 protein: ASSLLAGGRETQY

J gene: TRBJ1-2
V gene: TRBV5-4
CDR3 protein: ASSKGQAYYGYT

J gene: TRBJ2-1
V gene: TRBV29-1
CDR3 protein: SETSGVNEQF

J gene: TRBJ1-2
V gene: TRBV29-1
CDR3 protein: SVVGLSGYT

J gene: TRBJ1-6
V gene: TRBV5-4
CDR3 protein: ASSSRGDNSPLH

J gene: TRBJ1-1
V gene: TRBV5-1
CDR3 protein: ASRSTGNTEAF

J gene: TRBJ1-1
V gene: TRBV19
CDR3 protein: ASSPHYGEAF

J gene: TRBJ2-3
V gene: TRBV5-1
CDR3 protein: ASSSTDSVTDTQY

J gene: TRBJ2-6
V gene: TRBV10-1
CDR3 protein: ASSPTGANVLT

J gene: TRBJ2-1
V gene: TRBV19
CDR3 protein: ASNRQGFPSYNEQF